This T cell receptor (beta chain) was retrieved from a study of technical replicates of blood from a handful of donors. Clones were read by immunoSEQ multiplex PCR, and TCRdb kept only the in-frame ones, dropping some. The table shows roughly 74,000 clones, with roughly 91% occurring only once. V was pared by 6 bases and J by 4 bases, with 7 bases of the junction left unmatched. This CDR3 has 15 amino acids. CDR1 is SNHLY, CDR2 FYNNEI, per germline. This receptor was identified in a human donor in good health. The sequenced sample consisted of T cells isolated from PBMCs. V and J are TRBV2 and TRBJ1-3, with TRBD1 matching over 9 bases. The CDR3 DNA reads TGTGCCAGCAGGGCTCCGGGACAGGGAGGAAACACCATATATTTT. Its translation: CASRAPGQGGNTIYF. Looking up the rest from reference TRBV2 and TRBJ1-3 gives the full variable domain: EPEVTQTPSHQVTQMGQEVILRCVPISNHLYFYWYRQILGQKVEFLVSFYNNEISEKSEIFDDQFSVERPDGSNFTLKIRSTKLEDSAMYFCASRAPGQGGNTIYFGEGSWLTVV.